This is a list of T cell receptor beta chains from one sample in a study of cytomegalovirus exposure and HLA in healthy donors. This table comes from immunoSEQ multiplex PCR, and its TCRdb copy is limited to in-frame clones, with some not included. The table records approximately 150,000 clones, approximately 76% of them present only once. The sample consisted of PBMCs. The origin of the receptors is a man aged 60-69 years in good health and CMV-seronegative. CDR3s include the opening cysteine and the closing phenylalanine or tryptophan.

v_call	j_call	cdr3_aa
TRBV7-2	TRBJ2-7	CASSLVKGGGPPAYEQYF
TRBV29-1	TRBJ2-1	CSGRVGSYNEQFF
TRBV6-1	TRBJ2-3	CASTMTASTDTQYF
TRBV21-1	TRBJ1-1	CASSKHTENTEAFF
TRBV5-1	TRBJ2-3	CASRGGQGDTQYF
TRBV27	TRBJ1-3	CASSLGSAGQLSSGNTIYF
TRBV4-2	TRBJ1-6	CASSPDRVNSPLHF
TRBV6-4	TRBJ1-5	CASSVLGGQPQHF
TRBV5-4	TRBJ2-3	CASSLKQGRDTQYF
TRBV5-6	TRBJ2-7	CASSSPPWGTVEYF
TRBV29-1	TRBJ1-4	CSVEGEGRRGQEVVNEKLFF
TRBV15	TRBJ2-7	CATSRGGTETYEQYF
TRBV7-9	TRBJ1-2	CASSLAVQPVLYGYTF
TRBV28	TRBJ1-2	CAIQDSDYGYTF
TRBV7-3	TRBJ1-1	CASSLDPGNTEAFF
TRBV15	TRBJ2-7	CATSRGTGTSTQQYF
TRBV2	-	CASSETGYEQYF
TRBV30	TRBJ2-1	CAWNLSPRNEQFF
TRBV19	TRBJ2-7	CASSIGTSGSYEQYF
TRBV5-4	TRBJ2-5	CASSSDPRETQYF
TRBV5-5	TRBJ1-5	CASSLGTGHQPQHF
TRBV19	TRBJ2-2	CAGGTRFNAGELFF
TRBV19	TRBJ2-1	CASSDIVQGVYNEQFF
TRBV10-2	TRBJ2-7	CASRLDRTYEQYF
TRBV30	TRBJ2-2	CAWSQTGRGSRELFF
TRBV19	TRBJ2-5	CASSTNRGRETQYF
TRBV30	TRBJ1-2	CAWSLDSYGYTF
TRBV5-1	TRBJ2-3	CASSLSLGGGDTQYF
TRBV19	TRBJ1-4	CATSSPQYGEKLFF
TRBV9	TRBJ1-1	CASSAKQGSNTEAFF
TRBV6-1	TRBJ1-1	CASSLTGDTEAFF
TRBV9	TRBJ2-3	CASSVGGPRLAGVTGTQYF
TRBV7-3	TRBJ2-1	CASSLNGRIDEQFF
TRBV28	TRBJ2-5	CASSLGTGTGRETQYF
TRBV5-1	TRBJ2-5	CASSKSPSGGAQETQYF
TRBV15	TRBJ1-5	CATSSDRNSNQPQHF
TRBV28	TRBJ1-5	CASRRQGGGQPQHF
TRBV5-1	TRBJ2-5	CASSPTPGTFEETQYF
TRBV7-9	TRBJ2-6	CSSSSGGANVLTF
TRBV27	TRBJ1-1	CASSLRAGQGKLNTEAFF
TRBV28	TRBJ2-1	CASLRSGGSYNEQFF
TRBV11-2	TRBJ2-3	CASSKQGGTDTQYF
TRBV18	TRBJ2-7	CASSPTGYTHEQYF
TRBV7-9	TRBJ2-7	CSSSAPDRSSYEQYF
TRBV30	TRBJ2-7	CAWRRGLAGVYEQYF
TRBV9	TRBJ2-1	CASSVALGVSDNEQFF
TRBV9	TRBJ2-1	CASSVGVYNEQFF
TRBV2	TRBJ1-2	CASSSAGRDGYTF
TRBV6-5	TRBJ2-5	CASSAVAGEGETQYF
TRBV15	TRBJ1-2	CATQLDRVDGYTF
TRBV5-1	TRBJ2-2	CASSYTSGGYTGELFF